This T cell receptor (beta chain) came from a study of blood T cell repertoires in COVID-19 (dated by TCRdb to 2020 to 2022). Background for the entire study: Samples covering the acute and convalescent phases of COVID-19 were provided by collaborators in the United States, Italy and Spain. The repertoires were made available in a free public database intended to serve as a resource for research on the immune response to SARS-CoV-2. Samples came from the ongoing ImmuneRACE study (first 160 participants) plus 1,254 subjects from 6 global collaborators. Subjects who had been exposed to COVID-19, were actively infected with it, or had recovered from it provided the deeply sampled blood TCRbeta repertoires that made up the dataset. The prospective study material was composed of cDNA or gDNA derived from T cells, B-cell-depleted T cells, or PBMCs. A de-identified subject ID, COVID-19 status, age in years and sex were almost always included in the sample metadata. Where available, HLA class I and class II types were obtained from metadata supplied by the sample provider rather than from assay-based typing. The paper as a whole reports these results and caveats: The quantity of clinical and demographic metadata differed by source and by participant and was supplied without curation.

Each collaborating institution followed its own protocols to collect whole blood in K2EDTA tubes. For TCRbeta analysis, collaborators shipped samples as frozen whole blood, isolated PBMCs, or DNA extracted from either of those sample types. As concerns this clone: The specificity of this receptor is unknown. No qualities accompany the bases; no much larger clone lies one base away.

The immunoSEQ Assay, a bias-controlled multiplex PCR, was used to amplify TCRbeta CDR3 regions from genomic DNA. The original methods were these. Nucleated cell counts per sample were estimated from amplification of reference gene primers within the assay. Sequence reads were collapsed and filtered to measure the absolute abundance of every unique TCRbeta CDR3 rearrangement. Productive Simpson clonality was computed per sample as the square root of Simpson's diversity index over productive rearrangements. As stored in TCRdb, this immuneACCESS dataset retains in-frame rearrangements with V and J assigned. A fraction of the clones does not appear; measured against another copy, unresolved V genes explain less than half of the discrepancy, and the remainder lacks a known reason. The DNA gave D and trimming, while V, J and clone size come from that table. Present in this sample are a few hundred thousand clones, 75% to 90% of which were seen just once. Approximately 12% of the sample is in the top ten clones.

CDR1 SGHVS and CDR2 FNYEAQ are derived from the germline V gene. CDR3 length: 15 amino acids, cysteine to phenylalanine. The retained sequence is limited to the CDR3, 45 bases, with the frame set at the first base. V and J are truncated by 5 bases and 2 bases respectively, leaving an intervening sequence of 14 bases. This chain joins TRBV7-6 to TRBJ2-3; 5 matching bases give a weak D call of TRBD2. The material sequenced was peripheral blood. The origin of this receptor is a woman aged 60-75 years with acute or convalescent COVID-19. The CDR3 protein: CASSRSGGTTDTQYF. The DNA is as follows: TGTGCCAGCAGCCGCTCTGGAGGCACCACAGATACGCAGTATTTT.